One and the same sample provided the 21 T cell receptor beta chains below, sequenced in a study of blood T cell repertoires in COVID-19. This table comes from immunoSEQ multiplex PCR, and its TCRdb copy is limited to in-frame clones, with some not included. The sample lists 60,000 or so clones, 70% to 85% occurring once. What was sequenced was peripheral blood. The origin of the receptors is a man aged 55-75 years with acute or convalescent COVID-19.

The chain has TRBV5-4 and TRBJ1-3; 10 positions agree with TRBD1. This CDR3 region has 16 residues. Germline assignment: CDR1 SGHNT and CDR2 YYREEE (reference sequence). J gave up 1 base and V 4 bases, and 5 bases lay outside the gene matches. The DNA for the CDR3 is TGTGCCAGCAGCCCGGACAGGGGGATTTCTGGAAACACCATATATTTT. As protein: CASSPDRGISGNTIYF.

This clone was detected a few times. J is TRBJ2-3 and V is TRBV6-5, with D perhaps TRBD2 (5 bases). This CDR3 region has 13 residues. The V end was cut by 7 bases, the J end by 3 bases, with 11 bases between. The V gene's germline CDR1 is MNHEY and CDR2 SVGAGI. The CDR3 is CASKGAVTDTQYF. DNA of the CDR3: TGTGCCAGCAAGGGAGCGGTTACAGATACGCAGTATTTT.

The chain has TRBV29-1 and TRBJ2-7; 9 bases fit TRBD1. V was pared by 7 bases and J by 2 bases, with 12 bases of the junction left unmatched. The CDR3 loop spans 15 amino acids. CDR1 and CDR2 (germline): SQVTM, ANQGSEA. CDR3 amino acids: CSAIPRDRETYEQYF. In DNA form, the CDR3 reads TGCAGCGCCATCCCCCGGGACAGGGAGACCTACGAGCAGTACTTC.

V and J are TRBV7-3 and TRBJ2-1; the match to TRBD2 covers 8 bases. Unmatched junction bases numbered 7, after V lost 2 bases and J lost 7 bases. Germline V CDR1 and CDR2: SGHTA, FQGTGA. The CDR3 sequence is 15 residues long. The CDR3 nucleotides read TGTGCCAGCAGCTTAGTAACGGGGGGGCAAAATGAGCAGTTCTTC. This translates into CASSLVTGGQNEQFF. Full variable domain (missing parts from reference TRBV7-3 and TRBJ2-1): GAGVSQTPSNKVTEKGKYVELRCDPISGHTALYWYRQSLGQGPEFLIYFQGTGAADDSGLPNDRFFAVRPEGSVSTLKIQRTERGDSAVYLCASSLVTGGQNEQFFGPGTRLTVL.

This rearrangement joins TRBV19 to TRBJ1-5, with 8 bases aligning to TRBD1. CDR1 is LNHDA and CDR2 is SQIVND in the germline V gene (reference sequence). The CDR3 is made up of 15 amino acids. Trimming cost V 5 bases and J 2 bases; bases outside gene matches: 5. In DNA form, the CDR3 reads TGTGCCAGTAGTCGTCAGGGGGCCGGCAATCAGCCCCAGCATTTT. Its translation: CASSRQGAGNQPQHF.

The chain links TRBV4-1 to TRBJ1-1, with D maybe TRBD1 (5 bases). Between the trimmed V and J ends, which lost 0 bases and 7 bases, there was a span of 9 bases. This CDR3 has 13 residues. Germline CDR1 is MGHRA and CDR2 is YSYEKL. CDR3 loop: CASSQDGAVEAFF. CDR3 bases: TGCGCCAGCAGCCAAGATGGGGCAGTTGAAGCTTTCTTT.

The V call is TRBV30, the J call TRBJ2-1, with TRBD2 matching 7 bases. The ends lost 0 bases at V and 8 bases at J; junction bases unmatched: 10. CDR3 length: 15 amino acids. Germline loops: CDR1 GTSNPN, CDR2 SVGIG (reference sequence). CDR3 nucleotide sequence: TGTGCCTGGAGTGTACCCAAACGGGGGAGGGATGAGCAGTTCTTC. This gives the protein CAWSVPKRGRDEQFF.

The J gene is TRBJ1-2, the V gene TRBV9; possibly TRBD1 for D (6 bases). The CDR3 spans 14 residues. Germline V gene sequence: CDR1 SGDLS, CDR2 YYNGEE. The V and J ends lost 4 bases and 8 bases respectively, with 18 bases between them. The CDR3, as DNA: TGTGCCAGCAGCCAGGGGTTCCGGGCCCGGGGCTACACCTTC. It is translated as CASSQGFRARGYTF.

The V gene is TRBV6-1, the J gene TRBJ2-3; maybe TRBD2 (7 bases). This CDR3 is built from 16 residues. V lost 4 bases to trimming and J lost 3 bases, with 17 bases between them. The V gene's germline CDR1 is MNHNS and CDR2 SASEGT. The CDR3 reads CASSGSGGAKTDTQYF. The CDR3 DNA reads TGTGCCAGCAGTGGGAGTGGGGGGGCCAAAACAGATACGCAGTATTTT.

V usage is TRBV10-3 and J usage is TRBJ2-2, with 7 bases identical to TRBD1. Per the germline V gene, CDR1 is ENHRY and CDR2 is SYGVKD. J lost 2 bases, V lost 6 bases, and 3 bases had no gene match. The CDR3 length is 14 residues. As DNA, the CDR3 is TGTGCCATCAGGGCAGGGGGTAACACCGGGGAGCTGTTTTTT. It yields the protein CAIRAGGNTGELFF.

The chain employs TRBV11-2 and TRBJ1-2; D gene unclear. The CDR3 is 11 amino acids. V was clipped by 1 base and J by 13 bases, with 10 bases between them. From germline, CDR1 is SGHAT and CDR2 FQNNGV. CDR3 residues: CASSLALVFTF. For the CDR3, the DNA is TGTGCCAGCAGCTTAGCCCTAGTGTTCACCTTC.

This clone was seen a single time. The chain has TRBV9 and TRBJ1-6; perhaps TRBD1 as D (6 bases). The CDR3 has 17 amino acids. Germline assignment: CDR1 SGDLS and CDR2 YYNGEE. The V gene lost 4 bases and the J gene lost 6 bases, with 20 bases spanning the gap. DNA for the CDR3: TGTGCCAGCAGCTCAACACAGGGCCCAGTCCCTAATTCACCCCTCCACTTT. Protein: CASSSTQGPVPNSPLHF.

The chain carries TRBV11-2 and TRBJ1-2; D ambiguous. The V gene's germline CDR1 is SGHAT and CDR2 FQNNGV. The length of the CDR3 is 13 residues. Trimming left V 1 base short and J 2 bases short, with 5 bases between. The CDR3 DNA reads as TGTGCCAGCAGCTTAGGTGGCAACTATGGCTACACCTTC. It yields the protein CASSLGGNYGYTF.

This sequence joins TRBV25-1 and TRBJ1-2; 7 nucleotides agree with TRBD1. With V trimmed by 5 bases and J by 5 bases, 5 bases remained unmatched. Germline V lookup: CDR1 MGHDK, CDR2 SYGVNS. CDR3 length: 13 residues. The CDR3: CASSLGTDYGYTF. CDR3 in DNA: TGTGCCAGCAGTTTAGGGACAGATTATGGCTACACCTTC.

The rearrangement links TRBV7-2 to TRBJ1-2; D remains ambiguous. Per germline, CDR1 SGHTA and CDR2 FQGNSA. CDR3 size: 15 residues. V lost 5 bases to trimming and J lost 1 base, with 14 bases between them. In nucleotides, the CDR3 is TGTGCCAGCAGCGCTAGCCACACCATTAACTATGGCTACACCTTC. Amino acid sequence: CASSASHTINYGYTF.

This clone appeared a single time. The chain carries TRBV5-6 and TRBJ1-1; no clear D. V was trimmed by 5 bases and J by 0 bases, leaving 14 bases between them. The CDR3 loop spans 15 amino acids. Germline V CDR1 and CDR2: SGHDT, YYEEEE. DNA of the CDR3: TGTGCCAGCAGTTACCAATCTATGATGAACACTGAAGCTTTCTTT. Translating it yields CASSYQSMMNTEAFF.

The chain employs TRBV9 and TRBJ1-2; D not resolved. The CDR3 consists of 14 residues. Trimming cost V 0 bases and J 7 bases, with 13 bases left between them. The germline CDR1 and CDR2 sequences are SGDLS and YYNGEE. The CDR3 DNA is TGTGCCAGCAGCGTAGATTATGGCGGGAGTGGCTACACCTTC. Residues: CASSVDYGGSGYTF.

The rearrangement links TRBV2 to TRBJ1-5; tentatively, D is TRBD1 (5 bases). The germline V gene has CDR1 SNHLY and CDR2 FYNNEI. This CDR3 has 14 residues. V lost 4 bases, J lost 5 bases, and 12 bases lay in between. The CDR3: CASSGQGRDQPQHF. Written as DNA, the CDR3 is TGTGCCAGCAGTGGGCAGGGCCGCGATCAGCCCCAGCATTTT.

The J gene is TRBJ2-1, the V gene TRBV24-1; D is undetermined. CDR1 KGHDR and CDR2 SFDVKD come from the germline V gene. V dropped 3 bases and J dropped 5 bases, with 10 bases sitting between them. The CDR3 loop spans 14 amino acids. The CDR3 protein is CATSDPRRDNEQFF. For the CDR3, the DNA is TGTGCCACCAGTGATCCCAGACGGGACAATGAGCAGTTCTTC.

The V and J genes are TRBV7-8 and TRBJ1-1; D is uncertain. Per germline, CDR1 SGHVS and CDR2 FQNEAQ. Trimming took 3 bases from V and 4 from J, leaving 15 bases between them. The CDR3 contains 15 residues. DNA of the CDR3: TGTGCCAGCAGCTTCCCTAGATTCGAGAGCACTGAAGCTTTCTTT. Its translation: CASSFPRFESTEAFF.

V is TRBV27 and J is TRBJ1-1; D not resolved. This CDR3 comprises 15 residues. V was shortened by 6 bases and J by 0 bases, with 14 bases between the two germline ends. Germline assignment: CDR1 MNHEY and CDR2 SMNVEV (reference sequence). The CDR3 sequence is CASSRKTNLNTEAFF. DNA of the CDR3: TGTGCCAGCAGCAGGAAAACAAACCTGAACACTGAAGCTTTCTTT.